This TCR beta chain was obtained from a study of cytomegalovirus exposure and HLA in healthy donors. The V gene's germline CDR1 is SNHLY and CDR2 FYNNEI. V lost 5 bases to trimming and J lost 5 bases, with 16 bases between them. The CDR3 runs to 14 residues. While the first cohort had about 610 subjects, the donors belonged to the separate validation cohort of about 130 subjects. Some clones are missing from TCRdb's copy, which holds only in-frame ones; the method was immunoSEQ multiplex PCR. Among some 340,000 clones, approximately 86% were seen once, and the ten largest hold 0.95% to 1.5%. This TCR derives from a woman aged 25 to 39 in good health and CMV-seropositive. Sequencing input: PBMCs. The chain links TRBV2 to TRBJ2-7; D tentatively reads TRBD1 or TRBD2 (6 bases each). CDR3 sequence: CASSFYGGANEQYF. CDR3 nucleotide sequence: TGTGCCAGCAGTTTCTACGGGGGCGCCAACGAGCAGTACTTC. The full variable domain, its missing parts supplied by reference TRBV2 and TRBJ2-7, is EPEVTQTPSHQVTQMGQEVILRCVPISNHLYFYWYRQILGQKVEFLVSFYNNEISEKSEIFDDQFSVERPDGSNFTLKIRSTKLEDSAMYFCASSFYGGANEQYFGPGTRLTVT.